These 2 T cell receptor beta chains originate from one sample sequenced in a study of T-cell memory formation after mild COVID-19. A single record per CDR3 protein comes from TCRdb applying MiXCR to the 5' RACE reads. Of about 110,000 distinct CDR3 sequences detected, over 15% appear once; the ten largest clones hold roughly 27%. Source material: PBMCs or a T cell subset sorted from them (not recorded which). The receptors shown here come from an adult woman who had mild COVID-19 (a few samples of this study predate the infection). Cell type and time point are not known.

The sample holds a few counts of this clonotype. This chain uses TRBV5-1 with TRBJ2-7, with 8 bases identical to TRBD2. The germline V gene encodes CDR1 SGHRS and CDR2 YFSETQ. CDR3 length equals 13 residues. Trimming cost V 3 bases and J 9 bases; bases outside gene matches: 8. The CDR3 loop reads CASSSPGLEGQYF. The CDR3 coding sequence is TGCGCCAGCAGCTCTCCGGGACTAGAAGGGCAGTACTTC.

This clonotype occurred a few times. The chain couples TRBV4-1 to TRBJ2-3; 7 nucleotides align to TRBD1. V trimming: 2 bases; J trimming: 1 base; junction bases outside the gene matches: 6. Germline assignment: CDR1 MGHRA and CDR2 YSYEKL. The CDR3 is 16 amino acids. CDR3 residues: CASSQMGQPGTDTQYF. DNA for the CDR3: TGCGCCAGCAGCCAAATGGGACAGCCAGGCACAGATACGCAGTATTTT.